Below, 13 T cell receptor beta chains from the same sample are listed, as sequenced in a study of early T cells in non-severe SARS-CoV-2 infection. TCRdb reanalysed the 5' RACE reads using MiXCR and keeps one entry per CDR3 protein. Of some 91,000 distinct CDR3 sequences listed, less than 15% were seen once; the top ten hold approximately 2.4%. The sample was whole blood. The receptors derive from an adult who was a healthcare worker with PCR-confirmed SARS-CoV-2 infection or an uninfected control (not recorded which).

CDR3 protein: CASSQWTGQETQYF. The CDR3 DNA reads TGTGCCAGCAGCCAATGGACAGGACAAGAGACCCAGTACTTC. The chain has TRBV4-2 and TRBJ2-5; TRBD1 matches 7 bases. The CDR3 is 14 amino acids. V dropped 2 bases and J dropped 2; count of bases not matched to a gene: 2. Germline CDR1 LGHNA, CDR2 YNFKEQ.

The V call is TRBV29-1, the J call TRBJ1-1, with a possible D match to TRBD1 (6 bases). Germline V gene data show CDR1 as SQVTM and CDR2 as ANQGSEA. CDR3 length equals 14 residues. Between the trimmed V and J ends, which lost 6 bases and 6 bases, there was a span of 20 bases. The CDR3 DNA follows: TGCAGCGTCCTTGGACAGAGAAGGGGCTCTGAAGCTTTCTTT. Its translation: CSVLGQRRGSEAFF.

CDR3 amino acids: CASSVTTGYEQYF. In DNA form, the CDR3 reads TGCGCCAGCAGCGTAACTACAGGTTACGAGCAGTACTTC. This chain links TRBV5-1 with TRBJ2-7; possibly TRBD1 for D (5 bases). The CDR3 loop spans 13 amino acids. Trimming left V 4 bases short and J 4 bases short, with 12 bases between. CDR1 is SGHRS and CDR2 is YFSETQ in the germline V gene.

This clonotype appeared a few times. This chain connects TRBV28 to TRBJ1-1; D uncertain. The germline V and J ends were trimmed by 6 bases and 10 bases, with 15 bases remaining between them. Germline V gene sequence: CDR1 MDHEN, CDR2 SYDVKM. The CDR3 loop spans 12 amino acids. CDR3 sequence: CASRSGKWLAFF. CDR3 DNA: TGTGCCAGCAGGTCGGGGAAATGGTTAGCTTTCTTT.

In its sample, this clonotype was seen a few times. The V and J genes are TRBV7-3 and TRBJ2-3; 9 bases align to TRBD2. Germline CDR1 and CDR2: SGHTA and FQGTGA. There are 13 residues in the CDR3. The V segment lost 5 bases and the J segment 12 bases; nucleotides outside the gene matches: 9. The CDR3 sequence: CASSPFAGGPQYF. CDR3 sequence (DNA): TGTGCCAGCAGCCCGTTCGCGGGGGGGCCCCAGTATTTT.

This clonotype appeared many times. The genes are TRBV11-2 and TRBJ2-5; 7 nucleotides align to TRBD1. Germline assignment: CDR1 SGHAT and CDR2 FQNNGV. V was clipped by 1 base and J by 9 bases; unmatched bases: 2. This CDR3 contains 12 residues. The DNA for the CDR3 is TGTGCCAGCAGCTTAGCGGGGACAGCCCAGTACTTC. This encodes CASSLAGTAQYF.

This clonotype was picked up many times. The chain combines TRBV29-1 with TRBJ2-3; D ambiguous. Germline CDR1 reads SQVTM; CDR2 reads ANQGSEA. CDR3 length: 11 residues. Trimming took 4 bases from V and 6 from J, leaving 8 bases between them. The DNA of the CDR3 is TGCAGCGTTGGGGGATGGGATACGCAGTATTTT. Its translation: CSVGGWDTQYF.

This clonotype was detected ten times or more. The chain couples TRBV11-2 to TRBJ2-7; 15 nucleotides agree with TRBD2. CDR1 is SGHAT and CDR2 is FQNNGV in the germline V gene. CDR3 length equals 17 residues. J lost 4 bases, V lost 5 bases, and 9 bases had no gene match. CDR3 sequence reads: CASSPGTSGGSLYEQYF. In nucleotides, the CDR3 is TGTGCCAGCAGCCCAGGGACTAGCGGGGGGTCCTTGTACGAGCAGTACTTC.

This clonotype was recorded a few times. The V gene is TRBV20-1, the J gene TRBJ2-4; D is unresolved. The germline gives CDR1 DFQATT, CDR2 SNEGSKA (reference sequence). This CDR3 region has 13 residues. V was pared by 6 bases and J by 0 bases, with 9 bases between. CDR3 coding DNA: TGCAGTGCAACTCAGATAGCCAAAAACATTCAGTACTTC. Its protein is CSATQIAKNIQYF.

This clonotype was seen many times. The V gene is TRBV2, the J gene TRBJ1-1; 8 bases agree with TRBD1. The J segment lost 4 bases and the V segment lost 6 bases, leaving 13 bases of the junction unmatched. Looked up from germline, CDR1 is SNHLY and CDR2 is FYNNEI. The CDR3 totals 16 residues. CDR3 coding DNA: TGTGCCAGCAGACTTGGACAGGGAGTGGTCGGCACTGAAGCTTTCTTT. It translates to CASRLGQGVVGTEAFF.

The CDR3 sequence is CASSLTAGDGELFF. The DNA for the CDR3 is TGTGCCAGCAGCTTAACCGCGGGGGACGGGGAGCTGTTTTTT. This rearrangement joins TRBV7-9 to TRBJ2-2, with 7 positions matching TRBD2. V lost 2 bases, J lost 7 bases, and 4 bases stayed unmatched. Germline V gives CDR1 SEHNR, CDR2 FQNEAQ (reference sequence). This CDR3 region has 14 residues.

This clonotype was counted at least ten times. The J gene is TRBJ2-3, the V gene TRBV20-1; TRBD1 might be the D (6 bases). CDR3 length equals 15 residues. In germline, CDR1 is DFQATT, CDR2 SNEGSKA (reference sequence). V lost 4 bases and J lost 2, with 16 bases in between. CDR3 nucleotides: TGCAGTGCTAACCCCGGGACATTCCCCACAGATACGCAGTATTTT. Protein: CSANPGTFPTDTQYF.

This clonotype showed up just a few times. This chain joins TRBV11-2 and TRBJ2-2; tentatively, D is TRBD1 or TRBD2 (5 bases each). The CDR3 runs 15 residues. Trimming shortened V by 6 bases and J by 2 bases, and 13 bases separated the two germline ends. CDR1 and CDR2 from the germline V gene are SGHAT and FQNNGV. The CDR3 spells CASRFRDLNTGELFF. The DNA of the CDR3 is TGTGCCAGCAGATTCCGGGACCTAAACACCGGGGAGCTGTTTTTT.